One and the same sample provided the 6 T cell receptor beta chains below, sequenced in a study of chemoradiotherapy in HPV16-positive cancers. Profiled with immunoSEQ multiplex PCR; TCRdb holds only in-frame clones, not every one. The top ten hold roughly 4.5% of the sample, which has more than 20,000 clones, about 90% seen once. Sequenced here: blood, sampled from a patient who underwent chemoradiotherapy. These TCRs come from a human donor with HPV-associated anogenital cancer.

The CDR3, as DNA: TGTGCCAGCAGTCCGAGGATTTTGAACTACGAGCAGTACTTC. Protein product: CASSPRILNYEQYF. The V gene is TRBV5-6, the J gene TRBJ2-7, with D hard to call. Looked up from germline, CDR1 is SGHDT and CDR2 is YYEEEE. The CDR3 has 14 amino acids. Trimming stripped 5 bases from V and 3 bases from J, with 15 bases between.

This clone was seen only once. This chain joins TRBV19 and TRBJ2-4, with D maybe TRBD1 (6 bases). The CDR3 totals 13 residues. Trimming took off 7 bases at V and 7 bases at J, with 14 bases between the two ends. Germline CDR1 is LNHDA and CDR2 is SQIVND (reference sequence). The DNA of the CDR3 is TGTGCCAGTACTCCAGAGGGGGAGAACATTCAGTACTTC. As protein: CASTPEGENIQYF.

V usage is TRBV4-2 and J usage is TRBJ2-2; D possibly uses TRBD1 or TRBD2 (5 bases each). Germline loops: CDR1 LGHNA, CDR2 YNFKEQ. Trimming removed 4 bases from V and 0 bases from J, with 9 bases in between. The CDR3 runs 15 residues. CDR3 amino acids: CASSPGATNTGELFF. The CDR3, as DNA: TGTGCCAGCAGCCCCGGGGCCACGAACACCGGGGAGCTGTTTTTT.

This chain joins TRBV30 and TRBJ1-2; D possibly corresponds to TRBD1 (5 bases). The CDR3 is made up of 14 amino acids. V shed 3 bases and J shed 4 bases, with 15 bases lying between them. CDR1 GTSNPN and CDR2 SVGIG come from the germline V gene (reference sequence). This chain's CDR3 is CAWRGEGLSYGYTF. The CDR3 DNA sequence: TGTGCCTGGAGGGGAGAGGGACTTTCCTATGGCTACACCTTC.

This clone was recorded only once. The J gene is TRBJ1-6, the V gene TRBV6-5; D ambiguous. V lost 8 bases to trimming and J lost 6 bases, with 14 bases between them. The length of the CDR3 is 14 residues. Germline V gene lookup returns CDR1 MNHEY and CDR2 SVGAGI. For the CDR3, the DNA is TGTGCCAGCGGGTGGGGTAACGGTAATTCACCCCTCCACTTT. It codes for CASGWGNGNSPLHF.

V is TRBV5-6 and J is TRBJ1-2, with D unclear. Trimming cost V 1 base and J 7 bases, with 8 bases left between them. From germline, CDR1 is SGHDT and CDR2 YYEEEE. This CDR3 region has 12 residues. CDR3: CASSLPGGGYTF. The CDR3 DNA reads as TGTGCCAGCAGCTTGCCCGGAGGTGGCTACACCTTC.